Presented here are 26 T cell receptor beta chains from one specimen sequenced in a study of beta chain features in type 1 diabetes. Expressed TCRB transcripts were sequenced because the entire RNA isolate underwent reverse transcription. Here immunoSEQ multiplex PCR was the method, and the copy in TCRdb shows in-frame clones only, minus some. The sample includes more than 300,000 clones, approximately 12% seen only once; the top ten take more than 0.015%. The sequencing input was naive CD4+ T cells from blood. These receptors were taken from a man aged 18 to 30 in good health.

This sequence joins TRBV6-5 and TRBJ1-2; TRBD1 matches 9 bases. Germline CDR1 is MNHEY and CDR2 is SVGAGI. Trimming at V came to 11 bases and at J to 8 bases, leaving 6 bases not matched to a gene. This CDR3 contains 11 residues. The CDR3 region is CASGTGGGYTF. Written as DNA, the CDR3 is TGTGCCTCCGGTACAGGGGGCGGCTACACCTTC.

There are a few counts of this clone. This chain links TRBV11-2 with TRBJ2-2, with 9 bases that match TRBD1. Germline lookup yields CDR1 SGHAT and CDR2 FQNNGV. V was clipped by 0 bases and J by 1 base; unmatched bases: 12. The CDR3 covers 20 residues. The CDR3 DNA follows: TGTGCCAGCAGCTTAGATCCCCGACGGGACAGGGCAAGGAACACCGGGGAGCTGTTTTTT. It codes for CASSLDPRRDRARNTGELFF.

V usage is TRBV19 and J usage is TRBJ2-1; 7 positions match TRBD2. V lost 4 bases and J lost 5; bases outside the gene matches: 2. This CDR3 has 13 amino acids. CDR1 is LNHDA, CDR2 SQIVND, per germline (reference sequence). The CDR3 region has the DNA TGTGCCAGTAGTACTAGCGGAAACAATGAGCAGTTCTTC. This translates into CASSTSGNNEQFF.

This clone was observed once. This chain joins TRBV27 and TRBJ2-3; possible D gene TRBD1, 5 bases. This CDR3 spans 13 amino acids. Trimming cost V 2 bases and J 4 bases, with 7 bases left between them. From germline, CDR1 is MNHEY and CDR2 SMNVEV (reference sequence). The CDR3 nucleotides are TGTGCCAGCAGTTTAAGGGGCCCAGATACGCAGTATTTT. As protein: CASSLRGPDTQYF.

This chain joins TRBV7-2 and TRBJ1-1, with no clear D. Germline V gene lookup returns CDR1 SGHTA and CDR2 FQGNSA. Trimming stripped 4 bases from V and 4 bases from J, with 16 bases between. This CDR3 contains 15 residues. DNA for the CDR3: TGTGCCAGCAGCTCCCAGGCCCCGGGAGGCACTGAAGCTTTCTTT. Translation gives CASSSQAPGGTEAFF.

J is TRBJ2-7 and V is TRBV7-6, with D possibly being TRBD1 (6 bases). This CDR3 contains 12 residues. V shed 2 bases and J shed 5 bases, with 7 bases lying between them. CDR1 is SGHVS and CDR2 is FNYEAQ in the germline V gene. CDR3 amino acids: CASSLRGNEQYF. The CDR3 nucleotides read TGTGCCAGCAGCTTAAGGGGGAACGAGCAGTACTTC.

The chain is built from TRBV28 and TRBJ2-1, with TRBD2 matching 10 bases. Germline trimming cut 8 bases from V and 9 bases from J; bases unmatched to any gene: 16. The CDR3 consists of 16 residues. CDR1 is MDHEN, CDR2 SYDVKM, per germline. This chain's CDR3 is CASGIPSGSKESEQFF. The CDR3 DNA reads TGTGCCAGCGGCATCCCTAGCGGGAGTAAAGAGAGTGAGCAGTTCTTC.

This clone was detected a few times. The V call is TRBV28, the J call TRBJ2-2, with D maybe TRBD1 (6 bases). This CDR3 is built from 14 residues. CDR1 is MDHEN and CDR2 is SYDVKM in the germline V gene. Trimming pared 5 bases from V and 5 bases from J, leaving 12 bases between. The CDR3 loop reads CASSLHRVTGELFF. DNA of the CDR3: TGTGCCAGCAGTCTCCACAGGGTGACCGGGGAGCTGTTTTTT.

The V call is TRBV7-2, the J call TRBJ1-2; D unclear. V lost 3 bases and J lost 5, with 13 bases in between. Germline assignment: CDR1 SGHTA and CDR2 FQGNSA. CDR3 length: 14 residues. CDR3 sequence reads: CASSFLAGSYGYTF. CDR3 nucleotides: TGTGCCAGCAGCTTTCTGGCAGGATCGTATGGCTACACCTTC.

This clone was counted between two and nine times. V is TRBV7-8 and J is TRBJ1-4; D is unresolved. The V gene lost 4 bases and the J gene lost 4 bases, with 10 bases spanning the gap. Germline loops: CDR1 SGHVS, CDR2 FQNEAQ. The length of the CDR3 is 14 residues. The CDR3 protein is CASSSRPINEKLFF. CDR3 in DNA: TGTGCCAGCAGCTCCAGGCCGATTAATGAAAAACTGTTTTTT.

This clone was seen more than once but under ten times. DNA for the CDR3: TGTGCCAGCAGCCTATCTCTTGAGATCTCCTATAATTCACCCCTCCACTTT. Its translation is CASSLSLEISYNSPLHF. The rearrangement uses TRBV9 and TRBJ1-6, with D uncertain. The CDR3 contains 17 residues. Germline CDR1 is SGDLS and CDR2 is YYNGEE. Trimming stripped 4 bases from V and 0 bases from J, with 14 bases between.

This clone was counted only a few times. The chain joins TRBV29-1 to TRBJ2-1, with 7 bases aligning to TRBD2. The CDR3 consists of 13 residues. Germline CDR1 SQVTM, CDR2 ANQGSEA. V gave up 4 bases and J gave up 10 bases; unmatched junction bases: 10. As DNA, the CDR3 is TGCAGCGTTGGGGGCACTTGGGGGGGAGAGCAGTTCTTC. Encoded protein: CSVGGTWGGEQFF.

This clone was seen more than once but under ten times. The CDR3 loop is CATARRASGRFSNEQFF. In DNA form, the CDR3 reads TGTGCCACCGCCCGGCGGGCTAGCGGGAGGTTTTCAAATGAGCAGTTCTTC. This chain connects TRBV5-6 to TRBJ2-1, with 11 bases aligning to TRBD2. Germline-derived CDR1 and CDR2 are SGHDT and YYEEEE. The CDR3 is 17 amino acids. With V trimmed by 9 bases and J by 7 bases, 18 bases remained unmatched. The full variable domain, with the rest looked up from reference TRBV5-6 and TRBJ2-1, is DAGVTQSPTHLIKTRGQQVTLRCSPKSGHDTVSWYQQALGQGPQFIFQYYEEEERQRGNFPDRFSGHQFPNYSSELNVNALLLGDSALYLCATARRASGRFSNEQFFGPGTRLTVL.

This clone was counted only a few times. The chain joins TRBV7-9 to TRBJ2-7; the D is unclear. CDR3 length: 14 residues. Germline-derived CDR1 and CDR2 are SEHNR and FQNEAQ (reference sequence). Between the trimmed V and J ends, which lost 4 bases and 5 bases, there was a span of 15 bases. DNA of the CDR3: TGTGCCAGCAGCTCCGAGAGACAACCCCACGAGCAGTACTTC. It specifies CASSSERQPHEQYF.

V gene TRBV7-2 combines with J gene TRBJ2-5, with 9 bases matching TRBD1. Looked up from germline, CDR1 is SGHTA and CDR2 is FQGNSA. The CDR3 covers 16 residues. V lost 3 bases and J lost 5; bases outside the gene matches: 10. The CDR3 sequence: CASSFTGTGSRETQYF. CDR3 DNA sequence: TGTGCCAGCAGCTTCACCGGGACAGGGAGTCGGGAGACCCAGTACTTC.

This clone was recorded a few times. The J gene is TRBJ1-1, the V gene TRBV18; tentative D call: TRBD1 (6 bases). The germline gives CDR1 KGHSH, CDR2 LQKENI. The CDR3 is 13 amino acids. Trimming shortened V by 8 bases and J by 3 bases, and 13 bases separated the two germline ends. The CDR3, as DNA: TGTGCCAGCGTCAGGAACAGGGACACTGAAGCTTTCTTT. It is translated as CASVRNRDTEAFF.

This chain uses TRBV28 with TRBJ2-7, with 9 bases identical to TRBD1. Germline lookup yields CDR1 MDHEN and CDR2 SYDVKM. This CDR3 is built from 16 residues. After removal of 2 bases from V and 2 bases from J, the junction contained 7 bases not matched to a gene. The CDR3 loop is CASSLAGTGKPYEQYF. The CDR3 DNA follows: TGTGCCAGCAGTTTAGCAGGGACAGGGAAACCCTACGAGCAGTACTTC.

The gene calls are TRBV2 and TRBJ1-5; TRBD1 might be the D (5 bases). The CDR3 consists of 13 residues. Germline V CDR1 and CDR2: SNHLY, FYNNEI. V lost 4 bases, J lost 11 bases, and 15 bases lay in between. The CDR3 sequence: CASSAGTPGAQHF. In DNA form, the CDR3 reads TGTGCCAGCAGTGCCGGGACTCCGGGGGCCCAGCATTTT.

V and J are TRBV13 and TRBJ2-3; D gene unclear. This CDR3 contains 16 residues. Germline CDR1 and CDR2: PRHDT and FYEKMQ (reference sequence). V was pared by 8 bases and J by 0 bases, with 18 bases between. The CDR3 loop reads CASGDEGWLSTDTQYF. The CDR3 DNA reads TGTGCCAGCGGAGACGAAGGATGGCTAAGCACAGATACGCAGTATTTT.

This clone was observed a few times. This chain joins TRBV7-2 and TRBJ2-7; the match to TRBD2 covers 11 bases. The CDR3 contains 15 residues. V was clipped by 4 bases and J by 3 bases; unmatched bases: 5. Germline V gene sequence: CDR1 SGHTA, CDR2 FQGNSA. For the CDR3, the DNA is TGTGCCAGCAGCTCAGCTAGCGGGGGGAACTACGAGCAGTACTTC. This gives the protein CASSSASGGNYEQYF.

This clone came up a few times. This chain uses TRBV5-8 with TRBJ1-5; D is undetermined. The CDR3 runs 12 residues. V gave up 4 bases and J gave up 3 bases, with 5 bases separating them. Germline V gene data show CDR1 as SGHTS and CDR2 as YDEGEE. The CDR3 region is CASSRYNQPQHF. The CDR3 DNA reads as TGTGCCAGCAGCCGTTACAATCAGCCCCAGCATTTT.

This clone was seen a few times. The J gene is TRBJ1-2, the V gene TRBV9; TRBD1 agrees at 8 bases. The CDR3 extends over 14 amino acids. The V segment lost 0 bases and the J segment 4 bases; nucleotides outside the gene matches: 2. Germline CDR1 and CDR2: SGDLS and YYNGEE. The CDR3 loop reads CASSVVGQGYGYTF. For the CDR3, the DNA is TGTGCCAGCAGCGTAGTAGGACAGGGCTATGGCTACACCTTC.

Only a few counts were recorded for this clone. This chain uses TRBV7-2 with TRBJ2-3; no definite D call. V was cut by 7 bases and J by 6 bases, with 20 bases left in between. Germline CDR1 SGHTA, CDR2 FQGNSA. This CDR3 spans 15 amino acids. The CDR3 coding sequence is TGTGCCAGCATACCTACAGTCGGTTACACGGATACGCAGTATTTT. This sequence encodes CASIPTVGYTDTQYF.

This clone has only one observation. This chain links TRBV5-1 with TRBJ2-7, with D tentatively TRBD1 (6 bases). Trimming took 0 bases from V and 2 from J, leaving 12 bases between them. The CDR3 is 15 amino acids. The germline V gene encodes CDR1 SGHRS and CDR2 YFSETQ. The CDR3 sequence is CASSLGQGLTYEQYF. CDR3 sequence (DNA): TGCGCCAGCAGCTTGGGCCAGGGGCTCACCTACGAGCAGTACTTC.

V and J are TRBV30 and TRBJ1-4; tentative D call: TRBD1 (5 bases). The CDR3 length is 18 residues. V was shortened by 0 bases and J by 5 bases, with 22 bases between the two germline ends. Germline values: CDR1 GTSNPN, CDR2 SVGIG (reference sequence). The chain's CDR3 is CAWSVALNRQLLNEKLFF. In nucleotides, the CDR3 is TGTGCCTGGAGTGTAGCCCTCAATCGACAGCTTTTAAATGAAAAACTGTTTTTT.

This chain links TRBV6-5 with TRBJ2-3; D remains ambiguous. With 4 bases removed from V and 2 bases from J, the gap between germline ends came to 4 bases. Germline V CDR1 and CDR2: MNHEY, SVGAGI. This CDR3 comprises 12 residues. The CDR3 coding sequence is TGTGCCAGCAGTTCCTTCACAGATACGCAGTATTTT. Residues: CASSSFTDTQYF.